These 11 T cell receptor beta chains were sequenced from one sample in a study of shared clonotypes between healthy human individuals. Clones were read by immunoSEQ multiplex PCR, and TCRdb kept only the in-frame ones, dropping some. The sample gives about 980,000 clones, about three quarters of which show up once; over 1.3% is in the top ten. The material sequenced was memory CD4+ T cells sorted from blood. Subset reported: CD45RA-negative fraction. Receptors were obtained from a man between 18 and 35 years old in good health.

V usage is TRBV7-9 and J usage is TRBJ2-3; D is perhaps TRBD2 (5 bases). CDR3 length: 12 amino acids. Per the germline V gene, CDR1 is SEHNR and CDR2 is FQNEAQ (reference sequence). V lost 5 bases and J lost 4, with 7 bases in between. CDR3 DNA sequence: TGTGCCAGCAGCCCCGGGGCAGATACGCAGTATTTT. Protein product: CASSPGADTQYF.

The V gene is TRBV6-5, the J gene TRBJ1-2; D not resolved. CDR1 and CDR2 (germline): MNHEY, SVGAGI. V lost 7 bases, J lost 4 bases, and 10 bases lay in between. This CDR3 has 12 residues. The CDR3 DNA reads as TGTGCCAGCACGACGGTGGGCTATGGCTACACCTTC. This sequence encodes CASTTVGYGYTF.

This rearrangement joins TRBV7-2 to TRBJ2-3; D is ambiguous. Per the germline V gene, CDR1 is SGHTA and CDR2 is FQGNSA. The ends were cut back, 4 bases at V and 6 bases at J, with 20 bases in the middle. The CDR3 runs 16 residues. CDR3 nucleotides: TGTGCCAGCAGCTCCCTATCCCGCGTCTTGCTGGATACGCAGTATTTT. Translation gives CASSSLSRVLLDTQYF. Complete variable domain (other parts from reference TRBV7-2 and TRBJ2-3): GAGVSQSPSNKVTEKGKDVELRCDPISGHTALYWYRQSLGQGLEFLIYFQGNSAPDKSGLPSDRFSAERTGGSVSTLTIQRTQQEDSAVYLCASSSLSRVLLDTQYFGPGTRLTVL.

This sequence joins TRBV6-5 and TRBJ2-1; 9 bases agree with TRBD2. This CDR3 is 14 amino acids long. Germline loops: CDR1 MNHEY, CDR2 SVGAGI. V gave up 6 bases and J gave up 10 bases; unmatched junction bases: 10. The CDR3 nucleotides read TGTGCCAGCAGACCAAGCGGGGGGCGCGGGGAGCAGTTCTTC. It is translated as CASRPSGGRGEQFF.

CDR3 sequence (DNA): TGTGCCAGTAGTAACCTTCGGACAGGGTCGAATGAGCAGTTCTTC. Its protein product is CASSNLRTGSNEQFF. The genes are TRBV19 and TRBJ2-1; TRBD1 agrees at 8 bases. After removal of 4 bases from V and 7 bases from J, the junction contained 9 bases not matched to a gene. The germline CDR1 and CDR2 sequences are LNHDA and SQIVND (reference sequence). The CDR3 contains 15 residues.

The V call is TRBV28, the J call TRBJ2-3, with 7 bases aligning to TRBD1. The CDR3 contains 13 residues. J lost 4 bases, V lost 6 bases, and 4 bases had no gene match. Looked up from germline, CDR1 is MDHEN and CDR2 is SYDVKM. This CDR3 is CASSIGTADTQYF. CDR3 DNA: TGTGCCAGCAGCATCGGGACAGCAGATACGCAGTATTTT. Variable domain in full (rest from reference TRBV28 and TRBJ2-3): DVKVTQSSRYLVKRTGEKVFLECVQDMDHENMFWYRQDPGLGLRLIYFSYDVKMKEKGDIPEGYSVSREKKERFSLILESASTNQTSMYLCASSIGTADTQYFGPGTRLTVL.

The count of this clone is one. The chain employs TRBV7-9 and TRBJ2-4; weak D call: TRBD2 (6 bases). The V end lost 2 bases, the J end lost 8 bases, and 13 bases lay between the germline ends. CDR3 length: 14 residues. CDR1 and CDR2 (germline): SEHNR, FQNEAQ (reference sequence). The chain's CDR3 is CASSLRHWEDIQYF. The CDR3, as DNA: TGTGCCAGCAGCTTACGACATTGGGAGGACATTCAGTACTTC.

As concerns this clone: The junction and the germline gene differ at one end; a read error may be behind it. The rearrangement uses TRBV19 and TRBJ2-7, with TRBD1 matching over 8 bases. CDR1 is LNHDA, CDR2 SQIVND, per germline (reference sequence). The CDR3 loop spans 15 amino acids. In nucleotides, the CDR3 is TGTGCCGGTAGTAATGACAGGGGAAGGAGCTACGAGCAGTACTTC. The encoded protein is CAGSNDRGRSYEQYF.

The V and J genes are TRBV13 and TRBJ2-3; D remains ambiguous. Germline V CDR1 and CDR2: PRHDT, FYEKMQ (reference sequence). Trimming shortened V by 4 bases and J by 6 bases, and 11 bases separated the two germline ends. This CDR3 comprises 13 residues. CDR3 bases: TGTGCCAGCAGCTCGTCCGATTACGATACGCAGTATTTT. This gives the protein CASSSSDYDTQYF.

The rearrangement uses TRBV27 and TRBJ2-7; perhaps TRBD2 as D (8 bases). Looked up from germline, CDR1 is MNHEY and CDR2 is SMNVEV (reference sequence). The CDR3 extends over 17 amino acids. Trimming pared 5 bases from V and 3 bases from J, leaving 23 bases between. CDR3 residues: CASSTLAGDTGVYEQYF. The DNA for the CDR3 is TGTGCCAGCAGTACGCTAGCGGGTGACACAGGGGTCTACGAGCAGTACTTC.

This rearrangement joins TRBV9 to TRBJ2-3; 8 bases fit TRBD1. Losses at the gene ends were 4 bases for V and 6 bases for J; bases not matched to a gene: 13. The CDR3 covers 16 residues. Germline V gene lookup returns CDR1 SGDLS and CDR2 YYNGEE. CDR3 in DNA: TGTGCCAGCAGCCTCTTCGGGCAGGGGGCAAAGGATACGCAGTATTTT. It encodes CASSLFGQGAKDTQYF.